The entry below describes one T cell receptor beta chain. Only Caucasian adults living in Nashville, Tennessee served as donors. This sample was taken from a study of shared clonotypes between healthy human individuals. TCRdb keeps only in-frame clones here, not all; method: immunoSEQ multiplex PCR. In the table there are about half a million clones, about four fifths of which are singletons. Trimming took 5 bases from V and 5 from J, leaving 19 bases between them. CDR3 length equals 16 residues. Per germline, CDR1 SGHNT and CDR2 YYREEE (reference sequence). The sample consisted of PBMCs. The V gene is TRBV5-4, the J gene TRBJ2-2; D is possibly TRBD1 or TRBD2 (5 bases each). This receptor was taken from a woman aged 40 to 49 in good health. Some clones in this sample may be carry-over from other donors' samples. CDR3 nucleotide sequence: TGTGCCAGCAGTCTCCCCGGGGACCCCTCGACCGGGGAGCTGTTTTTT. Protein: CASSLPGDPSTGELFF.